The sequence of this T cell receptor (beta chain) was determined in a study of CD4 T cells in relation to SARS-CoV-2 and coronaviruses. Regarding the study as a whole: Each donor contributed either pre-pandemic or post-infection samples, not both. SARS-CoV-2-driven expansion was significantly weaker in crossreactive than monoreactive clones.

CDR3 length equals 16 residues. CDR1 and CDR2 (germline): SGHRS, YFSETQ. The V end lost 0 bases, the J end lost 0 bases, and 12 bases lay between the germline ends. The data were produced by immunoSEQ multiplex PCR, yet TCRdb's version contains in-frame clones alone and is incomplete. This table has 8,500 to 13,000 clones, 85% to 90% appearing once. This clone was counted only a few times. Its antigen is still unknown. The chain links TRBV5-1 to TRBJ1-2; D is unresolved. The sample consisted of naive CD4+ T cells from PBMCs. Subset specified: naive CD4+ T cells isolated by negative enrichment. The origin of this receptor is an adult with COVID-19. The chain's CDR3 is CASSLAPSGANYGYTF. CDR3 nucleotides: TGCGCCAGCAGCTTGGCCCCCTCAGGAGCTAACTATGGCTACACCTTC.